This T cell receptor beta chain was documented in a study of Ad26.COV2.S vaccination and SARS-CoV-2 variants. Germline CDR1 and CDR2: SNHLY and FYNNEI. This CDR3 is 15 amino acids long. The V end was cut by 6 bases, the J end by 1 base, with 12 bases between. Treatment: 19 received Ad26.COV2.S at low or high dose, single or two shots; 5 received placebo; per-sample allocation not given. Following the first vaccine or placebo injection, samples were taken on day 63. This table comes from immunoSEQ multiplex PCR, and its TCRdb copy is limited to in-frame clones, with some not included. The table includes some 390,000 clones, about nine tenths detected once.

The source is a person aged 18 to 65 who received the Ad26.COV2.S COVID-19 vaccine or a placebo. The rearrangement links TRBV2 to TRBJ1-4, with D possibly being TRBD1 (6 bases). The sample consisted of peripheral blood, taken in a trial of Ad26.COV2.S vaccine versus placebo. The CDR3 protein is CASRKIQGTNEKLFF. Written as DNA, the CDR3 is TGTGCCAGCAGAAAAATACAGGGAACTAATGAAAAACTGTTTTTT. Full variable domain (remainder filled in from reference TRBV2 and TRBJ1-4): EPEVTQTPSHQVTQMGQEVILRCVPISNHLYFYWYRQILGQKVEFLVSFYNNEISEKSEIFDDQFSVERPDGSNFTLKIRSTKLEDSAMYFCASRKIQGTNEKLFFGSGTQLSVL.